This T cell receptor (beta chain) was sequenced during a study of blood T cell repertoires in COVID-19. In the study overall: PBMCs, B-cell-depleted T cells, or T cells were the source of the cDNA or gDNA that made up the material.

Libraries were prepared by immunoSEQ multiplex PCR; TCRdb keeps only in-frame clonotypes and omits some of them. The sample includes about 260,000 clones, around four fifths of them seen just once. This clone was observed a few times. The V gene's germline CDR1 is SNHLY and CDR2 FYNNEI. This CDR3 spans 15 amino acids. V shed 8 bases and J 0 bases; nucleotides not matched to a gene: 4. Specimen: peripheral blood. The chain uses TRBV2 and TRBJ2-1, with TRBD2 identical over 10 bases. This clonotype was sampled from a man between 60 and 75 years old who had recovered from COVID-19. The CDR3 here is CASETSGDSYNEQFF. In DNA, the CDR3 is TGTGCCAGCGAAACTAGCGGGGACTCCTACAATGAGCAGTTCTTC. Using reference TRBV2 and TRBJ2-1 for the parts outside the CDR3, the full variable domain is EPEVTQTPSHQVTQMGQEVILRCVPISNHLYFYWYRQILGQKVEFLVSFYNNEISEKSEIFDDQFSVERPDGSNFTLKIRSTKLEDSAMYFCASETSGDSYNEQFFGPGTRLTVL.